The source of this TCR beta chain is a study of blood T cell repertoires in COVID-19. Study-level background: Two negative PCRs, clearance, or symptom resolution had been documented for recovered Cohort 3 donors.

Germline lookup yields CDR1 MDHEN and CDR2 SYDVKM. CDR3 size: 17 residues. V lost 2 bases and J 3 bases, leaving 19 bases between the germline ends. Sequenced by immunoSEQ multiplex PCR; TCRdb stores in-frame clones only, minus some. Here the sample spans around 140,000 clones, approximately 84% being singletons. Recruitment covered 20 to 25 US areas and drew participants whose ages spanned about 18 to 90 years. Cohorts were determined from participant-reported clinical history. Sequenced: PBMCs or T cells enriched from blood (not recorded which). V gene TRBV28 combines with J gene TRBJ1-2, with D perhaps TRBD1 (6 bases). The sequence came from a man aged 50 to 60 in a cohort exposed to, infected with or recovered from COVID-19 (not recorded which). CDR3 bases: TGTGCCAGCAGTTTACAGGGGACACCTACTAGGGACTATGGCTACACCTTC. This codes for CASSLQGTPTRDYGYTF.